Each of the 18 T cell receptor beta chains below was sequenced from the same sample in a study of cytomegalovirus exposure and HLA in healthy donors. Generated by immunoSEQ multiplex PCR, the TCRdb table keeps only in-frame clones and is missing some. The sample consists of 90,000 to 100,000 clones, roughly nine tenths of them appearing once. The sequencing input was PBMCs. Receptors originate from a man in his late teens or twenties in good health and CMV-seropositive.

This chain uses TRBV7-8 with TRBJ2-1, with D possibly TRBD2 on 5 matching bases. Trimming shortened V by 3 bases and J by 15 bases, and 15 bases separated the two germline ends. Germline assignment: CDR1 SGHVS and CDR2 FQNEAQ. The CDR3 spans 12 residues. CDR3 in amino acids: CASSFSRDAAFF. In nucleotides, the CDR3 is TGTGCCAGCAGCTTTAGCCGGGATGCCGCGTTCTTC.

This sequence joins TRBV7-6 and TRBJ2-5, with TRBD2 identical over 8 bases. The germline V gene encodes CDR1 SGHVS and CDR2 FNYEAQ. CDR3 length: 16 residues. With V trimmed by 2 bases and J by 4 bases, 9 bases remained unmatched. Written as DNA, the CDR3 is TGTGCCAGCAGCTTAAGGCCCGGGGGGGAGGGAGAGACCCAGTACTTC. Translating it yields CASSLRPGGEGETQYF. Looking up the rest from reference TRBV7-6 and TRBJ2-5 gives the full variable domain: GAGVSQSPRYKVTKRGQDVALRCDPISGHVSLYWYRQALGQGPEFLTYFNYEAQQDKSGLPNDRFSAERPEGSISTLTIQRTEQRDSAMYRCASSLRPGGEGETQYFGPGTRLLVL.

This rearrangement joins TRBV7-2 to TRBJ2-7; 7 bases fit TRBD1. This CDR3 is built from 16 residues. The germline CDR1 and CDR2 sequences are SGHTA and FQGNSA. V lost 1 base and J lost 4; bases outside the gene matches: 10. The CDR3 reads CASSLDTGEVSYEQYF. As DNA, the CDR3 is TGTGCCAGCAGCTTAGACACAGGGGAAGTAAGTTACGAGCAGTACTTC.

The V gene is TRBV5-1, the J gene TRBJ2-7, with TRBD2 as a possible D gene (6 bases). The CDR3 runs to 14 residues. Germline CDR1 is SGHRS and CDR2 is YFSETQ. The ends were cut back, 4 bases at V and 0 bases at J, with 11 bases in the middle. CDR3 protein: CASSGDSSSYEQYF. The DNA of the CDR3 is TGCGCCAGCAGCGGGGACTCCTCCTCCTACGAGCAGTACTTC.

The rearrangement joins TRBV4-3 to TRBJ2-7, with D tentatively TRBD2 (6 bases). This CDR3 contains 12 residues. V lost 6 bases and J lost 3, with 9 bases in between. Germline values: CDR1 LGHNA, CDR2 YSLEER. The CDR3 DNA follows: TGCGCCAGCAGACTGGAGGGCTACGAGCAGTACTTC. Translation gives CASRLEGYEQYF.

The J gene is TRBJ1-1, the V gene TRBV9; no clear D gene. V gave up 0 bases and J gave up 0 bases, with 12 bases separating them. The CDR3 spans 16 residues. In germline, CDR1 is SGDLS, CDR2 YYNGEE. The CDR3 DNA follows: TGTGCCAGCAGCGTAGGTCTAGGCCCGATGAACACTGAAGCTTTCTTT. Protein product: CASSVGLGPMNTEAFF.

The rearrangement uses TRBV7-2 and TRBJ2-7, with 8 bases that match TRBD2. Unmatched junction bases numbered 3, after V lost 1 base and J lost 1 base. Per germline, CDR1 SGHTA and CDR2 FQGNSA. The CDR3 is 15 amino acids. Here the CDR3 reads CASSLGLAPSYEQYF. CDR3 nucleotides: TGTGCCAGCAGCTTAGGACTAGCGCCATCCTACGAGCAGTACTTC.

The gene calls are TRBV14 and TRBJ2-5, with D possibly being TRBD1 (5 bases). Trimming left V 4 bases short and J 2 bases short, with 14 bases between. CDR1 and CDR2 (germline): SGHDN, FVKESK. CDR3 length: 15 amino acids. The CDR3 DNA reads as TGTGCCAGCAGCCTGACTGTGGGGCGGCAAGAGACCCAGTACTTC. Protein: CASSLTVGRQETQYF.

The chain carries TRBV18 and TRBJ2-6; 11 bases are a match to TRBD2. V trimming: 6 bases; J trimming: 1 base; junction bases outside the gene matches: 8. The germline V gene encodes CDR1 KGHSH and CDR2 LQKENI. This CDR3 is built from 18 residues. The CDR3 protein is CASSDRLAGTSGANVLTF. The CDR3 DNA follows: TGTGCCAGCTCGGACAGACTAGCGGGAACATCTGGGGCCAACGTCCTGACTTTC.

As for this clone: The final CDR3 position lacks the conserved phenylalanine or tryptophan, pointing to a likely read error. The limits of the CDR3 on the DNA are not certain, so only TCRdb's listed CDR3 is given. This chain uses TRBV2 with TRBJ1-1; the listed D gene, TRBD1, was not tested against the DNA. The CDR3 sequence runs 14 residues, both termini included. Germline values: CDR1 SNHLY, CDR2 FYNNEI. This CDR3 reads CASSEVVGTGGSLS.

The gene calls are TRBV6-5 and TRBJ2-7; 8 positions match TRBD2. The CDR3 is 13 residues long. The trim removed 5 bases at V and 6 bases at J, leaving 6 bases unmatched. Germline V gene lookup returns CDR1 MNHEY and CDR2 SVGAGI. The CDR3: CASSGAGAGEQYF. DNA for the CDR3: TGTGCCAGCAGTGGAGCGGGAGCGGGCGAGCAGTACTTC.

The genes are TRBV5-4 and TRBJ1-1; 10 bases match TRBD1. The CDR3 covers 13 residues. Germline values: CDR1 SGHNT, CDR2 YYREEE (reference sequence). J lost 4 bases, V lost 6 bases, and 3 bases had no gene match. Here the CDR3 DNA reads TGTGCCAGCATGGGACAGGGGCGCACTGAAGCTTTCTTT. Translation: CASMGQGRTEAFF.

The chain has TRBV2 and TRBJ2-7, with TRBD2 matching 13 bases. V shed 3 bases, J shed 4 bases, and the junction held 6 bases outside the gene matches. The CDR3 is made up of 16 amino acids. Germline V gene lookup returns CDR1 SNHLY and CDR2 FYNNEI. The DNA for the CDR3 is TGTGCCAGCAGTGAGGGACTAGCGGGATTTTCGTACGAGCAGTACTTC. This translates into CASSEGLAGFSYEQYF.

This chain links TRBV4-2 with TRBJ2-7; 8 positions agree with TRBD2. Losses at the gene ends were 0 bases for V and 4 bases for J; bases not matched to a gene: 8. Germline V gives CDR1 LGHNA, CDR2 YNFKEQ. The CDR3 loop spans 16 amino acids. The CDR3 DNA is TGTGCCAGCAGCCAAGATCCTCGCGGGGGGTCGTACGAGCAGTACTTC. Amino acids: CASSQDPRGGSYEQYF.

This clone was observed a single time. V is TRBV23-1 and J is TRBJ2-4; no clear D. TRBV23-1 carries the ORF label, with uncertain function. Trimming stripped 10 bases from V and 3 bases from J, with 19 bases between. The CDR3 totals 15 residues. This CDR3 reads CATHEKMIIKNIQYF. CDR3 sequence (DNA): TGCGCCACCCACGAGAAAATGATAATCAAAAACATTCAGTACTTC.

The chain recombines TRBV29-1 with TRBJ2-3, with 8 bases identical to TRBD1. After removal of 7 bases from V and 4 bases from J, the junction contained 13 bases not matched to a gene. Germline V gene data show CDR1 as SQVTM and CDR2 as ANQGSEA. This CDR3 is 15 amino acids long. Written as DNA, the CDR3 is TGCAGCGCCCTCACCAACCAGGGGGCCGCAGATACGCAGTATTTT. Protein product: CSALTNQGAADTQYF.

The rearrangement joins TRBV13 to TRBJ2-7; a weak D match, TRBD1 (6 bases). CDR1 and CDR2 (germline): PRHDT, FYEKMQ (reference sequence). The CDR3 length is 14 residues. V was shortened by 6 bases and J by 4 bases, with 16 bases between the two germline ends. The CDR3 region has the DNA TGTGCCAGCAGGCGATCAGGGGTTAGGTACGAGCAGTACTTC. Protein: CASRRSGVRYEQYF. Using reference TRBV13 and TRBJ2-7 for the parts outside the CDR3, the full variable domain is AAGVIQSPRHLIKEKRETATLKCYPIPRHDTVYWYQQGPGQDPQFLISFYEKMQSDKGSIPDRFSAQQFSDYHSELNMSSLELGDSALYFCASRRSGVRYEQYFGPGTRLTVT.

The chain uses TRBV7-2 and TRBJ1-4; no definite D call. Trimming removed 1 base from V and 6 bases from J, with 12 bases in between. CDR3 length: 15 residues. Germline V gene data show CDR1 as SGHTA and CDR2 as FQGNSA. DNA for the CDR3: TGTGCCAGCAGCTTAGTCTTGGGAGGGTATGAAAAACTGTTTTTT. Protein: CASSLVLGGYEKLFF.